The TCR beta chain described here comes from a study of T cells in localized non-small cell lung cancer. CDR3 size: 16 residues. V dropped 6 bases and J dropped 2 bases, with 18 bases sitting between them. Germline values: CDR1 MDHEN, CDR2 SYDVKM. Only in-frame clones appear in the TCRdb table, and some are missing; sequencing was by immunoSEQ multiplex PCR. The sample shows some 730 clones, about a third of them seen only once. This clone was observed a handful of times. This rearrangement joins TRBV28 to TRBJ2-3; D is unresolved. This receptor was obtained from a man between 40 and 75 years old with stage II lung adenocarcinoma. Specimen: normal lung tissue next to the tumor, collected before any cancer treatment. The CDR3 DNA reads TGTGCCAGCAGCTCCCCGGACGGCCAAAACACAGATACGCAGTATTTT. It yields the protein CASSSPDGQNTDTQYF.